This is a list of T cell receptor beta chains from one sample in a study of PD-L1 blockade in urothelial cancer. Sequencing used immunoSEQ multiplex PCR; TCRdb keeps in-frame clones, though not all of them. Seen here are tens of thousands of clones, roughly 76% observed once, and the top ten hold approximately 5.1%. Source: PBMCs, taken around atezolizumab (anti-PD-L1) treatment. The receptors shown here come from a man aged 65 to 85 with urothelial cancer. CDR3s include the opening cysteine and the closing phenylalanine or tryptophan. The order of the fields is J gene, clone size, D gene, V gene, CDR3 DNA, CDR3 protein. A D gene is named only where the DNA matches it firmly. Some rows mark clone size as missing; the rest say once, few, many or name a class of expanded clone.

>TRBJ1-2|NA|NA|TRBV15
TGTGCCACCAGCAGAGATTACAGGGAAGTCATGACGAGTAACTATGGCTACACCTTC
CATSRDYREVMTSNYGYTF
>TRBJ1-1|once|NA|TRBV6-1
TGTGCCAGCACCGTAAGTCCCCGACAGGAAGAAGCTTTCTTT
CASTVSPRQEEAFF
>TRBJ2-3|NA|TRBD2|TRBV5-1
TGCGCCAGCAGCTTGGAGCCGGGGGGGGATACGCAGTATTTT
CASSLEPGGDTQYF
>TRBJ1-1|NA|NA|TRBV7-2
TGTGCCAGCAGACCAACAGGGTCCACTGAAGCTTTCTTT
CASRPTGSTEAFF
>TRBJ2-5|NA|TRBD1|TRBV5-1
TGCGCCAGCAGCTTGGGGGGACAGGGTTCGGAGACCCAGTACTTC
CASSLGGQGSETQYF
>TRBJ1-4|NA|NA|TRBV5-6
TGTGCCAGCAGCTTGGGGCAGGGTGGTCAGGAAAAACTGTTTTTT
CASSLGQGGQEKLFF
>TRBJ1-1|NA|NA|TRBV7-9
TGTGCCAGCAGCTCGGGGGGCGGGAACACTGAAGCTTTCTTT
CASSSGGGNTEAFF
>TRBJ1-5|many|NA|TRBV7-8
TGTGCCAGCAGCTTAGCAGGGGTCAATCAGCCCCAGCATTTT
CASSLAGVNQPQHF
>TRBJ2-2|once|TRBD2|TRBV4-1
TGCGCCAGCAGCCAGGGACTAGCGGGGGTGGCCGGGGAGCTGTTTTTT
CASSQGLAGVAGELFF
>TRBJ1-6|few|NA|TRBV2
TGTGCCAGCACTGAAACGAGGGGGAATTCACCCCTCCACTTT
CASTETRGNSPLHF
>TRBJ1-1|few|NA|TRBV14
TGTGCCAGCAGCCCCGCCCGGAGTGGAGGACTGAACACTGAAGCTTTCTTT
CASSPARSGGLNTEAFF
>TRBJ2-2|NA|NA|TRBV6-5
TGTGCCAGCAGGGTCCAGGGACTTAACACCGGGGAGCTGTTTTTT
CASRVQGLNTGELFF
>TRBJ1-1|NA|TRBD1|TRBV6-1
TGTGCCAGCAGTGAGCAGGGGGCCGGAGCTTTCTTT
CASSEQGAGAFF
>TRBJ2-7|NA|NA|TRBV5-1
TGCGCCAGCAGCTCGACAGGTTTCTCCTACGAGCAGTACTTC
CASSSTGFSYEQYF
>TRBJ2-1|NA|TRBD2|TRBV7-3
TGTGCCAGCAGCCCCGCCCCGGGGAGCGGGGGGGCCCGGCCAATCTTC
CASSPAPGSGGARPIF
>TRBJ1-5|NA|NA|TRBV10-2
TGCGCCAGCAGTTCTACAGGGACGGGTCAGCCCCAGCATTTT
CASSSTGTGQPQHF
>TRBJ2-1|NA|NA|TRBV7-3
TGTGCCAGCAGCTTAAGTTTATACAATGAGCAGTTCTTC
CASSLSLYNEQFF
>TRBJ1-1|NA|TRBD1|TRBV5-1
TGCGCCAGCAGCCCCTCGGACAGGGGGGGCACTGAAGCTTTCTTT
CASSPSDRGGTEAFF
>TRBJ2-6|few|NA|TRBV2
TGTGCCAGCACCCAGGTATGGGCCGGGGCCAACGTCCTGACTTTC
CASTQVWAGANVLTF
>TRBJ2-1|NA|TRBD2|TRBV30
TGTGCCTGGAGTCCGGGGGGCTCCTACAATGAGCAGTTCTTC
CAWSPGGSYNEQFF
>TRBJ1-1|NA|NA|TRBV5-6
TGTGCCAGCAGCTTTAGGGGTCGCACTGAAGCTTTCTTT
CASSFRGRTEAFF
>TRBJ2-7|NA|NA|TRBV6-5
TGTGCCAGCTCCAATCCCTCCTACGAGCAGTACTTC
CASSNPSYEQYF
>TRBJ1-5|NA|NA|TRBV27
TGTGCCAGCAGCCCCCGGGACTATCAGCCCCAGCATTTT
CASSPRDYQPQHF
>TRBJ1-5|NA|NA|TRBV12-5
TGTGCTAGTGCTCAACAGAGTATCCAGCCCCAGCATTTT
CASAQQSIQPQHF
>TRBJ2-5|NA|TRBD2|TRBV11-3
TGTGCCAGCAGCTTAGATCGAAAGCGGGAGGCAGAGACCCAGTACTTC
CASSLDRKREAETQYF
>TRBJ1-2|NA|TRBD1|TRBV18
TGTGCCAGCTCGCATACAGGGGACCGACTCTATGGCTACACCTTC
CASSHTGDRLYGYTF
>TRBJ1-5|NA|TRBD1|TRBV27
TGTGCCAGCAGTTTACAGGGGGACAATCAGCCCCAGCATTTT
CASSLQGDNQPQHF
>TRBJ1-3|NA|NA|TRBV2
TGTGCCAGCAGCACTGAGAGCTCTGGAAACACCATATATTTT
CASSTESSGNTIYF
>TRBJ1-1|NA|NA|TRBV29-1
TGCAGCGCTAAAGCTGGGGGGGGAGGAGGCACTGAAGCTTTCTTT
CSAKAGGGGGTEAFF
>TRBJ1-1|once|NA|TRBV4-3
TGCGCCAGCAGCCAAGAACCGGGGGGGACTGAAGCTTTCTTT
CASSQEPGGTEAFF
>TRBJ2-2|NA|NA|TRBV7-2
TGTGCCAGCAGCTTAGACAGGCTCACCGGGGAGCTGTTTTTT
CASSLDRLTGELFF
>TRBJ2-5|NA|TRBD2|TRBV7-3
TGTGCCAGCAGCCCGTTCGGGGGGAATCAAGAGACCCAGTACTTC
CASSPFGGNQETQYF
>TRBJ1-2|NA|NA|TRBV6-5
TGTGCCAGCAAAAGAGCGGATGGCTACACCTTC
CASKRADGYTF
>TRBJ2-1|NA|NA|TRBV2
TGTGCCAGCAGTGATGGTACAGGGCGCCTCAATGAGCAGTTCTTC
CASSDGTGRLNEQFF
>TRBJ2-1|NA|TRBD2|TRBV5-4
TGTGCCAGCAGCAGGCGACTAGCGGGAGCCACCTACAATGAGCAGTTCTTC
CASSRRLAGATYNEQFF
>TRBJ1-2|NA|NA|TRBV6-1
TGTGCCAGCAGTGAATCCAGGGTATTAGTTATCTATGGCTACACCTTC
CASSESRVLVIYGYTF
>TRBJ1-1|NA|TRBD1|TRBV7-2
TGTGCCAGCAGCCCAGACAGGGGAAGGGCTGAAGCTTTCTTT
CASSPDRGRAEAFF
>TRBJ2-1|few|NA|TRBV29-1
TGCAGCGTTGAAGATCTGGCAGGGTTGTACAATGAGCAGTTCTTC
CSVEDLAGLYNEQFF
>TRBJ1-2|few|NA|TRBV5-4
TGTGCCAGCGGGGACACCAACTATGGCTACACCTTC
CASGDTNYGYTF
>TRBJ2-3|NA|NA|TRBV7-3
TGTGCCAGCAGCTCGGGGGTAGGGAATACGCAGTATTTT
CASSSGVGNTQYF
>TRBJ1-1|NA|TRBD1|TRBV29-1
TGCACGAGCAGGGGGGATACTGAAGCTTTCTTT
CTSRGDTEAFF
>TRBJ2-1|NA|NA|TRBV5-1
TGCGCCAGCAGCCCAGTGACAGTCAATGAGCAGTTCTTC
CASSPVTVNEQFF
>TRBJ2-5|NA|TRBD1|TRBV18
TGTGCCAGCTCACCAAAGGGACAGGGAAGGGGAGAGACCCAGTACTTC
CASSPKGQGRGETQYF
>TRBJ1-1|NA|TRBD1|TRBV28
TGTGCCAGCAGTCCGGGGACAGGGGGCGGGACTGAAGCTTTCTTT
CASSPGTGGGTEAFF
>TRBJ2-2|NA|TRBD1|TRBV10-3
TGTGCCATCAGCAGAGGACAGGTCGGCACCGGGGAGCTGTTTTTT
CAISRGQVGTGELFF
>TRBJ1-2|NA|NA|TRBV5-1
TGCGCCAGCAGCTTGGAGCAGGGTAACTATGGCTACACCTTC
CASSLEQGNYGYTF
>TRBJ1-5|NA|TRBD1|TRBV10-3
TGTGCCATCAGCGAGACAGGGGACAATCAGCCCCAGCATTTT
CAISETGDNQPQHF
>TRBJ2-1|NA|TRBD2|TRBV9
TGTGCCAGCAGCGTAGCTGTTATAGCGGGGGGGCAGGCTCCCTACAATGAGCAGTTCTTC
CASSVAVIAGGQAPYNEQFF
>TRBJ2-3|once|NA|TRBV19
TGTGCCACCGTCGACAGAACCCGCACAGATACGCAGTATTTT
CATVDRTRTDTQYF
>TRBJ1-2|NA|NA|TRBV19
TGTGCCAGTAGTAACGCAGGAGAGGGTGGAGTAGGCTATGGCTACACCTTC
CASSNAGEGGVGYGYTF
>TRBJ2-7|NA|TRBD2|TRBV10-3
TGTGCCATCAGTGAGTCTATTACTAGCGGGGACCCATACGAGCAGTACTTC
CAISESITSGDPYEQYF
>TRBJ1-3|NA|TRBD1|TRBV4-1
TGCGCCAGCAGCCAAGATCACAGGGGACCCTCTGGAAACACCATATATTTT
CASSQDHRGPSGNTIYF
>TRBJ1-1|few|NA|TRBV6-5
TGTGCCAGCAGAGTCGAAGGGGGACTGAACACTGAAGCTTTCTTT
CASRVEGGLNTEAFF
>TRBJ1-5|NA|TRBD1|TRBV19
TGTGCCAGTAGCGGGGACAGGGAAAGCAATCAGCCCCAGCATTTT
CASSGDRESNQPQHF
>TRBJ1-5|NA|NA|TRBV6-1
TGTGCCAGCAGTGAAAGGGCAGGGAATAGCAATCAGCCCCAGCATTTT
CASSERAGNSNQPQHF
>TRBJ2-1|NA|TRBD2|TRBV6-7
TGTGCCAGCAGTTACTCGAGCGGCGGACTAGCGGGAGTAGAGGTCAATGAGCAGTTCTTC
CASSYSSGGLAGVEVNEQFF
>TRBJ1-2|NA|NA|TRBV7-2
TGTGCCAGCAGCTTACAGGGATTCGACTATGGCTACACCTTC
CASSLQGFDYGYTF